These 28 T cell receptor beta chains were all obtained from the same sample, sequenced in a study of glioma-infiltrating T cells (dated by TCRdb to the mid-2010s). TCRdb records Illumina MiSeq as the sequencer. The iRepertoire nested amplicon-rescue multiplex PCR (arm-PCR) platform was used to amplify TCR alpha and beta CDR3 regions from RNA. Through fastp at Q25 and MiXCR, TCRdb rebuilt clones from the public reads, retaining in-frame beta chains. Rows are unified per CDR3 protein, each entry keeping the most common DNA and genes. Present in this sample are 300,000 to 400,000 distinct CDR3 sequences, around 45% of which were seen just once. The ten largest account for around 13% of the sample. Sequencing was performed on glioma tissue, nonneoplastic brain tissue, or PBMCs (not recorded which). The receptor source for this set is a human donor with low-grade glioma or glioblastoma, undergoing nonglioma brain surgery, or in good health (not recorded which).

This clonotype was picked up many times. The gene calls are TRBV15 and TRBJ1-1, with D possibly TRBD1 on 5 matching bases. The V gene lost 5 bases and the J gene lost 0 bases, with 7 bases spanning the gap. The CDR3 consists of 13 residues. Germline CDR1 and CDR2: LNHNV and YYDKDF (reference sequence). Here the CDR3 DNA reads TGTGCCACCAGCCGGACATTGAACACTGAAGCTTTCTTT. Translation: CATSRTLNTEAFF.

The chain couples TRBV28 to TRBJ1-2; a weak D match, TRBD1 (6 bases). This CDR3 contains 12 residues. CDR1 and CDR2 from the germline V gene are MDHEN and SYDVKM. The V end lost 6 bases, the J end lost 7 bases, and 12 bases lay between the germline ends. Written as DNA, the CDR3 is TGTGCCAGCAGACCAACAGGGTCTGGCTACACCTTC. Its protein product is CASRPTGSGYTF.

This sequence joins TRBV24-1 and TRBJ1-5, with 11 bases matching TRBD1. CDR1 and CDR2 (germline): KGHDR, SFDVKD. J was trimmed by 4 bases and V by 5 bases; bases with no gene match: 3. This CDR3 spans 15 amino acids. Written as DNA, the CDR3 is TGTGCCACCAGTGGGGGACAGGGGGTAAATCAGCCCCAGCATTTT. Translating it yields CATSGGQGVNQPQHF.

With respect to this clonotype: This may come from a read error, since a much larger clone is one base off. The rearrangement uses TRBV6-2 or TRBV6-3 and TRBJ2-7; 7 nucleotides match TRBD1. The CDR3 has 13 amino acids. Per germline, CDR1 MNHEY and CDR2 SVGEGT. The CDR3 coding sequence is TGTGCCAGCAGAGGGGGACAGACCTACGAGCAGCACTTC. Its protein is CASRGGQTYEQHF.

This chain joins TRBV3-1 and TRBJ2-1; 7 nucleotides line up with TRBD2. The CDR3 length is 12 residues. V trimming: 1 base; J trimming: 12 bases; junction bases outside the gene matches: 3. Germline lookup yields CDR1 LGHDT and CDR2 YNNKEL (reference sequence). The CDR3 DNA reads TGTGCCAGCAGCCAAGTTACTAGCGTGCAGTTCTTC. It encodes CASSQVTSVQFF.

Concerning this clonotype itself: This may be a read error, as it is one base from a much larger clone. The chain has TRBV27 and TRBJ2-1, with D perhaps given as TRBD1 or TRBD2 (6 bases each). This CDR3 has 13 amino acids. Trimming took off 4 bases at V and 10 bases at J, with 14 bases between the two ends. Per the germline V gene, CDR1 is MNHEY and CDR2 is SMNVEV (reference sequence). The CDR3 spells CASSSQGRYEQFF. The CDR3 DNA is TGTGCCAGCAGTTCTCAGGGGAGGTACGAGCAGTTCTTC.

As concerns this clonotype: The junction shows a germline mismatch at one end, possibly a read error. The chain has TRBV27 and TRBJ2-4, with D possibly called TRBD1 or TRBD2 (5 bases each). The CDR3 loop spans 18 amino acids. The germline V gene encodes CDR1 MNHEY and CDR2 SMNVEV (reference sequence). The CDR3 bases are TGTGCCAGCAGTTTAAGGGGATCGTCTAGGCTAGCCAAAAGCATTCAGTACTTC. It codes for CASSLRGSSRLAKSIQYF.

This chain uses TRBV30 with TRBJ1-1; D ambiguous. The CDR3 sequence is 14 residues long. Trimming left V 3 bases short and J 7 bases short, with 18 bases between. The germline gives CDR1 GTSNPN, CDR2 SVGIG (reference sequence). DNA for the CDR3: TGTGCCTGGAGGAACGGCCTGTTAGCCGGTGAAGCTTTCTTT. It yields the protein CAWRNGLLAGEAFF. Full variable domain (rest looked up from reference TRBV30 and TRBJ1-1): SQTIHQWPATLVQPVGSPLSLECTVEGTSNPNLYWYRQAAGRGLQLLFYSVGIGQISSEVPQNLSASRPQDRQFILSSKKLLLSDSGFYLCAWRNGLLAGEAFFGQGTRLTVV.

This clonotype came up a few times. This sequence joins TRBV3-1 and TRBJ1-1, with a weak D call TRBD1 (5 bases). CDR3 length: 12 amino acids. Germline CDR1 and CDR2: LGHDT and YNNKEL (reference sequence). With 4 bases removed from V and 10 bases from J, the gap between germline ends came to 13 bases. The CDR3 loop reads CASSPRGGRAFF. The CDR3 region has the DNA TGTGCCAGCAGCCCCCGTGGGGGGAGAGCTTTCTTT.

This clonotype has just a few counts. The chain joins TRBV6-2 or TRBV6-3 to TRBJ2-1; 8 bases fit TRBD2. CDR3 length: 14 amino acids. Per the germline V gene, CDR1 is MNHEY and CDR2 is SVGEGT. J lost 4 bases, V lost 5 bases, and 4 bases had no gene match. CDR3 DNA sequence: TGTGCCAGCAGTCCCGGGGGGGTTTACAATGAGCAGTTCTTC. This translates into CASSPGGVYNEQFF.

The chain links TRBV6-5 to TRBJ2-3; 7 bases map to TRBD2. Per germline, CDR1 MNHEY and CDR2 SVGAGI. The CDR3 sequence is 14 residues long. After removal of 6 bases from V and 14 bases from J, the junction contained 17 bases not matched to a gene. CDR3 in amino acids: CASRPREWADTRYF. CDR3 DNA: TGTGCCAGCAGGCCGCGGGAGTGGGCAGATACGAGGTATTTT.

The J gene is TRBJ1-1, the V gene TRBV7-2; D is undetermined. The V gene lost 5 bases and the J gene lost 1 base, with 17 bases spanning the gap. Germline loops: CDR1 SGHTA, CDR2 FQGNSA. The CDR3 length is 16 residues. DNA of the CDR3: TGTGCCAGCAGCCGGAGACTACTGGTAGGGAACACTGAAGCTTTCTTT. Protein: CASSRRLLVGNTEAFF.

This clonotype was observed once. This chain uses TRBV29-1 with TRBJ2-1, with 8 bases fitting TRBD1. Germline V lookup: CDR1 SQVTM, CDR2 ANQGSEA. The V segment lost 7 bases and the J segment 8 bases; nucleotides outside the gene matches: 10. The CDR3 length is 13 residues. CDR3 in DNA: TGCAGCGCTTCCGGACAGGGATTGCATGAGCAGTTCTTC. It specifies CSASGQGLHEQFF.

This clonotype turned up a few times. V and J are TRBV19 and TRBJ1-5; TRBD1 might be the D (6 bases). Germline loops: CDR1 LNHDA, CDR2 SQIVND (reference sequence). The CDR3 is 13 amino acids. Trimming stripped 7 bases from V and 4 bases from J, with 11 bases between. The CDR3 loop reads CASTRQGNQPQHF. Written as DNA, the CDR3 is TGTGCCAGTACGAGGCAGGGGAATCAGCCCCAGCATTTT.

The chain employs TRBV15 and TRBJ2-1, with 8 bases that match TRBD2. The CDR3 has 17 residues. Per the germline V gene, CDR1 is LNHNV and CDR2 is YYDKDF (reference sequence). Trimming took 0 bases from V and 7 from J; bases not matched to a gene: 11. The CDR3 here is CATSRDVLRTSMNEQFF. CDR3 bases: TGTGCCACCAGCAGAGATGTTCTTCGGACTAGCATGAATGAGCAGTTCTTC.

This clonotype was detected ten times or more. J is TRBJ2-2 and V is TRBV27; possibly TRBD1 for D (6 bases). Trimming removed 1 base from V and 0 bases from J, with 12 bases in between. The CDR3 length is 17 residues. CDR1 MNHEY and CDR2 SMNVEV come from the germline V gene (reference sequence). The CDR3 nucleotides are TGTGCCAGCAGTTTATTGGCAACAGGGACGAACACCGGGGAGCTGTTTTTT. Its translation is CASSLLATGTNTGELFF.

A remark on this clonotype: Lacking the conserved final phenylalanine or tryptophan, this CDR3 likely reflects a read error. The CDR3 here is CSGQGYAASGFSYNEQFS. For the CDR3, the DNA is TGCAGCGGACAGGGGTACGCTGCTAGCGGGTTCTCCTACAATGAGCAGTTCTCC. The chain joins TRBV20-1 to TRBJ2-1; tentatively, D is TRBD1 (9 bases). Germline V gives CDR1 DFQATT, CDR2 SNEGSKA (reference sequence). The CDR3 sequence is 18 residues long.

In this sample, this clonotype turned up a few times. This chain uses TRBV7-6 with TRBJ2-3, with 11 bases aligning to TRBD2. This CDR3 spans 15 amino acids. CDR1 is SGHVS, CDR2 FNYEAQ, per germline. The J segment lost 4 bases and the V segment lost 5 bases, leaving 5 bases of the junction unmatched. As DNA, the CDR3 is TGTGCCAGCAGCACATCACTAGCGGGAGCAGATACGCAGTATTTT. Amino acid sequence: CASSTSLAGADTQYF.

The rearrangement links TRBV29-1 to TRBJ2-5, with D tentatively TRBD2 (5 bases). The V and J ends lost 6 bases and 3 bases respectively, with 8 bases between them. CDR3 length: 11 amino acids. CDR1 and CDR2 (germline): SQVTM, ANQGSEA. The CDR3 DNA reads TGCAGCGTCGGACTGGAAGAGACCCAGTACTTC. Protein product: CSVGLEETQYF.

V usage is TRBV10-3 and J usage is TRBJ2-7; D remains unclear. Germline CDR1 and CDR2: ENHRY and SYGVKD. The V end was cut by 5 bases, the J end by 2 bases, with 7 bases between. The CDR3 has 12 amino acids. DNA for the CDR3: TGTGCCATCAGTACCACCCCCTACGAGCAGTACTTC. Protein sequence: CAISTTPYEQYF.

The V and J genes are TRBV4-3 and TRBJ1-2, with D unresolved. Trimming pared 2 bases from V and 5 bases from J, leaving 9 bases between. The germline gives CDR1 LGHNA, CDR2 YSLEER. This CDR3 region has 13 residues. The CDR3 DNA reads as TGCGCCAGCAGCCAAAATCGGAAATATGGCTACACCTTC. Its translation is CASSQNRKYGYTF.

J is TRBJ1-2 and V is TRBV6-1; D perhaps matches TRBD1 (5 bases). The germline V gene has CDR1 MNHNS and CDR2 SASEGT. The CDR3 has 11 amino acids. The chain's CDR3 is CTTSDSYGYTF. CDR3 bases: TGTACCACCAGTGACAGCTATGGCTACACCTTC.

This clonotype came up a few times. The rearrangement uses TRBV24-1 and TRBJ2-3, with TRBD1 as a possible D gene (5 bases). The CDR3 has 14 amino acids. V was pared by 5 bases and J by 1 base, with 9 bases between. CDR1 and CDR2 from the germline V gene are KGHDR and SFDVKD. CDR3 amino acids: CATSARVGTDTQYF. Written as DNA, the CDR3 is TGTGCCACCAGTGCCAGGGTGGGCACAGATACGCAGTATTTT.

CDR3 amino acids: CASSFWADSYNEQFF. CDR3 DNA sequence: TGTGCCAGCTCATTCTGGGCGGACTCCTACAATGAGCAGTTCTTC. The rearrangement joins TRBV18 to TRBJ2-1; no clear D gene. The CDR3 sequence is 15 residues long. Per germline, CDR1 KGHSH and CDR2 LQKENI. V dropped 5 bases and J dropped 0 bases, with 11 bases sitting between them.

This clonotype was picked up a small number of times. The rearrangement uses TRBV4-1 and TRBJ2-7; D not certain. V lost 0 bases and J lost 5, with 14 bases in between. CDR3 length: 15 amino acids. In germline, CDR1 is MGHRA, CDR2 YSYEKL. CDR3 DNA sequence: TGCGCCAGCAGCCAAGATCAGTGGGAAGGAAACGAGCAGTACTTC. Translation: CASSQDQWEGNEQYF.

About this clonotype: A single base separates this from a much larger clone, so it may be a read error. The chain recombines TRBV20-1 with TRBJ1-1, with D unclear. CDR1 and CDR2 (germline): DFQATT, SNEGSKA (reference sequence). V lost 5 bases to trimming and J lost 2 bases, with 15 bases between them. The CDR3 has 14 amino acids. This CDR3 reads CSASSVVTNTEAFF. The CDR3 DNA reads TGCAGTGCTTCCTCCGTCGTGACCAACACTGAAGCTTTCTTT.

This clonotype was seen repeatedly, ten times or more. The rearrangement links TRBV27 to TRBJ1-2; D is unresolved. The CDR3 spans 14 residues. Germline CDR1 and CDR2: MNHEY and SMNVEV (reference sequence). The V gene lost 4 bases and the J gene lost 4 bases, with 13 bases spanning the gap. The CDR3: CASSSDPRSYGYTF. Here the CDR3 DNA reads TGTGCCAGCAGTTCTGACCCCAGGAGCTATGGCTACACCTTC.

This sequence joins TRBV11-2 and TRBJ2-3, with 11 bases that match TRBD1. The V gene's germline CDR1 is SGHAT and CDR2 FQNNGV. The ends lost 5 bases at V and 7 bases at J; junction bases unmatched: 8. CDR3 length equals 15 residues. The CDR3 DNA reads as TGTGCCAGCAGCGTTAGGACAGGGGGCCTGAATACGCAGTATTTT. This codes for CASSVRTGGLNTQYF.